Below are 24 T cell receptor beta chains sequenced from a single sample in a study of T cells in narcolepsy. The protocol was immunoSEQ multiplex PCR, while the TCRdb copy is restricted to in-frame clones and leaves out a portion. Here the sample spans tens of thousands of clones, 87% being singletons. Sequencing was carried out using CD45RA- memory CD4+ T cells from PBMCs. Source of these receptors: a human donor with narcolepsy.

The chain couples TRBV25-1 to TRBJ2-3; 9 bases align to TRBD2. Germline CDR1 is MGHDK and CDR2 is SYGVNS. V trimming: 9 bases; J trimming: 2 bases; junction bases outside the gene matches: 6. The CDR3 contains 14 residues. The CDR3 bases are TGTGCCAGTAAAGAGCGGGGGGCCACAGATACGCAGTATTTT. Protein sequence: CASKERGATDTQYF.

The V call is TRBV2, the J call TRBJ2-3; D call uncertain. The CDR3 spans 13 residues. Trimming removed 2 bases at V and 6 bases at J, with 9 bases between. Germline CDR1 and CDR2: SNHLY and FYNNEI. The CDR3: CASSEIQLDTQYF. CDR3 coding DNA: TGTGCCAGCAGTGAAATCCAGCTGGATACGCAGTATTTT. The variable domain in full, completed from reference TRBV2 and TRBJ2-3, reads EPEVTQTPSHQVTQMGQEVILRCVPISNHLYFYWYRQILGQKVEFLVSFYNNEISEKSEIFDDQFSVERPDGSNFTLKIRSTKLEDSAMYFCASSEIQLDTQYFGPGTRLTVL.

V usage is TRBV11-3 and J usage is TRBJ2-3; 13 bases line up with TRBD2. Germline-derived CDR1 and CDR2 are SGHNT and YENEEA. The V and J ends lost 4 bases and 3 bases, in that order; junction bases with no gene match: 7. The CDR3 spans 17 residues. The CDR3 coding sequence is TGTGCCAGCAGCTCCCTCCTACTAGCGGGGGGGACAGATACGCAGTATTTT. Encoded protein: CASSSLLLAGGTDTQYF.

V is TRBV28 and J is TRBJ2-2; D is possibly TRBD1 (6 bases). V gave up 8 bases and J gave up 4 bases, with 20 bases separating them. Germline values: CDR1 MDHEN, CDR2 SYDVKM. CDR3 length: 16 residues. The CDR3 loop reads CASPPSRQGFTGELFF. In DNA, the CDR3 is TGTGCCAGCCCCCCATCGCGGCAGGGGTTCACCGGGGAGCTGTTTTTT.

About this clone: At one end, the junction sequence differs from germline, possibly due to a read error. In DNA form, the CDR3 reads TGTGCCAGCTCACCAAATAACGCAGGGAGGGCTACTGGAGCTTTCTTT. Protein sequence: CASSPNNAGRATGAFF. The chain links TRBV18 to TRBJ1-1; a weak D match, TRBD1 (5 bases). Per germline, CDR1 KGHSH and CDR2 LQKENI. This CDR3 spans 16 amino acids.

This chain uses TRBV5-5 with TRBJ2-1; 11 positions agree with TRBD2. Germline assignment: CDR1 SGHKS and CDR2 YYEKEE (reference sequence). This CDR3 region has 16 residues. With V trimmed by 5 bases and J by 3 bases, 7 bases remained unmatched. Written as DNA, the CDR3 is TGTGCCAGCAGGGACCTACTAGCGGGGGACTACAATGAGCAGTTCTTC. Translation gives CASRDLLAGDYNEQFF.

The chain has TRBV18 and TRBJ2-7; D not resolved. The V and J ends lost 3 bases and 1 base respectively, with 7 bases between them. Germline CDR1 KGHSH, CDR2 LQKENI. The CDR3 sequence is 13 residues long. The chain's CDR3 is CASSPAASYEQYF. CDR3 bases: TGTGCCAGCTCACCGGCCGCATCCTACGAGCAGTACTTC.

About this clone: The same CDR3 can be traced to other DNA sequences in this sample. CDR3 in DNA: TGTGCCAGCAGGGGGCTAGGGACAGGGGGTAACTATGGCTACACCTTC. Protein sequence: CASRGLGTGGNYGYTF. This sequence joins TRBV27 and TRBJ1-2; 11 nucleotides agree with TRBD1. This CDR3 contains 16 residues. The germline V gene has CDR1 MNHEY and CDR2 SMNVEV (reference sequence). V dropped 6 bases and J dropped 1; count of bases not matched to a gene: 7.

The genes are TRBV7-6 and TRBJ2-7; a possible D gene is TRBD1 (5 bases). V was cut by 3 bases and J by 2 bases, with 11 bases left in between. This CDR3 is built from 14 residues. Germline V CDR1 and CDR2: SGHVS, FNYEAQ. The DNA for the CDR3 is TGTGCCAGCAGCTTTGGCCAGGGCCCCTACGAGCAGTACTTC. It encodes CASSFGQGPYEQYF.

The V gene is TRBV5-1, the J gene TRBJ2-5, with D perhaps TRBD1 (6 bases). The CDR3 runs 14 residues. The V and J ends lost 4 bases and 5 bases respectively, with 15 bases between them. Germline CDR1 SGHRS, CDR2 YFSETQ. The CDR3 loop is CASSPTGSEETQYF. In DNA, the CDR3 is TGCGCCAGCAGCCCCACAGGGTCGGAGGAGACCCAGTACTTC.

The genes are TRBV9 and TRBJ2-3; D is undetermined. The CDR3 totals 14 residues. V lost 0 bases, J lost 6 bases, and 11 bases lay in between. Germline V gene sequence: CDR1 SGDLS, CDR2 YYNGEE. The CDR3 bases are TGTGCCAGCAGCGTAGGGATATCAGGCGATACGCAGTATTTT. Amino acid sequence: CASSVGISGDTQYF.

The rearrangement uses TRBV18 and TRBJ2-5, with D maybe TRBD1 (5 bases). The CDR3 extends over 15 amino acids. Between the trimmed V and J ends, which lost 2 bases and 5 bases, there was a span of 15 bases. Germline V lookup: CDR1 KGHSH, CDR2 LQKENI. The CDR3 nucleotides are TGTGCCAGCTCACCAAATGCAGGGTCCGAGGAGACCCAGTACTTC. Its translation is CASSPNAGSEETQYF.

This sequence joins TRBV7-6 and TRBJ2-3; no clear D. V shed 5 bases and J shed 0 bases, with 3 bases lying between them. The CDR3 has 12 amino acids. Germline V lookup: CDR1 SGHVS, CDR2 FNYEAQ. Written as DNA, the CDR3 is TGTGCCAGCAGCCTTAGCACAGATACGCAGTATTTT. It is translated as CASSLSTDTQYF.

This rearrangement joins TRBV7-2 to TRBJ2-5; D not certain. TRBJ2-7 explains the end of the DNA better; the J call may be wrong. The CDR3 is 14 amino acids. Germline CDR1 and CDR2: SGHTA and FQGNSA. The CDR3 DNA reads TGTGCCAGCAGCTTATATTCAGGTTCCTACGAGCAGTACTTC. As protein: CASSLYSGSYEQYF.

J is TRBJ2-3 and V is TRBV5-1; D gene unclear. This CDR3 contains 11 residues. The germline gives CDR1 SGHRS, CDR2 YFSETQ. Deletions cut 3 bases from V and 5 bases from J, with 4 bases between. The CDR3 sequence is CASSSGDTQYF. The CDR3 DNA reads as TGCGCCAGCAGCTCGGGAGATACGCAGTATTTT.

This clone was observed a single time. This chain uses TRBV29-1 with TRBJ2-3, with 8 nucleotides matching TRBD2. J lost 2 bases, V lost 4 bases, and 5 bases had no gene match. The CDR3 sequence is 14 residues long. Germline CDR1 is SQVTM and CDR2 is ANQGSEA. Here the CDR3 reads CSVAASGFTDTQYF. CDR3 nucleotide sequence: TGCAGCGTTGCTGCTAGCGGGTTCACAGATACGCAGTATTTT.

The rearrangement joins TRBV30 to TRBJ2-2; D gene unclear. CDR3 length: 12 amino acids. Germline V gives CDR1 GTSNPN, CDR2 SVGIG (reference sequence). Trimming removed 4 bases at V and 5 bases at J, with 8 bases between. The CDR3 loop reads CAWMVGTGELFF. The CDR3, as DNA: TGTGCCTGGATGGTGGGGACCGGGGAGCTGTTTTTT.

The rearrangement joins TRBV25-1 to TRBJ2-3; no clear D gene. Trimming took off 4 bases at V and 2 bases at J, with 7 bases between the two ends. Germline-derived CDR1 and CDR2 are MGHDK and SYGVNS. The CDR3 sequence is 13 residues long. In nucleotides, the CDR3 is TGTGCCAGCAGTGTAGTGCCCACAGATACGCAGTATTTT. It codes for CASSVVPTDTQYF.

V usage is TRBV7-8 and J usage is TRBJ2-2; TRBD2 matches 9 bases. CDR3 length: 15 amino acids. Looked up from germline, CDR1 is SGHVS and CDR2 is FQNEAQ. V trimming: 5 bases; J trimming: 3 bases; junction bases outside the gene matches: 4. CDR3 region: CASSGGGAHTGELFF. CDR3 coding DNA: TGTGCCAGCAGCGGCGGGGGGGCACACACCGGGGAGCTGTTTTTT.

The chain is built from TRBV7-2 and TRBJ2-1; D is undetermined. Trimming took 5 bases from V and 15 from J, leaving 14 bases between them. This CDR3 is 11 amino acids long. The germline V gene has CDR1 SGHTA and CDR2 FQGNSA. CDR3 residues: CASSRSSSRFF. CDR3 bases: TGTGCCAGCAGCCGAAGTTCTAGTCGGTTCTTC.

This clone was detected once. The CDR3 spells CASSHTNSPLHF. The CDR3 DNA is TGTGCCAGCAGCCATACGAATTCACCCCTCCACTTT. The chain couples TRBV11-2 to TRBJ1-6; D is unclear. The V end lost 5 bases, the J end lost 7 bases, and 6 bases lay between the germline ends. Germline V gene sequence: CDR1 SGHAT, CDR2 FQNNGV. This CDR3 spans 12 amino acids.

The V and J genes are TRBV29-1 and TRBJ2-7; TRBD1 or TRBD2 may be the D gene (5 bases each). Looked up from germline, CDR1 is SQVTM and CDR2 is ANQGSEA. Trimming cost V 7 bases and J 7 bases, with 32 bases left between them. The length of the CDR3 is 17 residues. In DNA, the CDR3 is TGCAGCGGACGGGTTGATATAACCAGGACGGGGCGAGGAGAGCAGTACTTC. Translation: CSGRVDITRTGRGEQYF.

This clone has just a few counts. V usage is TRBV2 and J usage is TRBJ2-7; D is ambiguous. V was trimmed by 8 bases and J by 0 bases, leaving 5 bases between them. The CDR3 runs 11 residues. The germline V gene encodes CDR1 SNHLY and CDR2 FYNNEI. This CDR3 is CASGLSYEQYF. DNA for the CDR3: TGTGCCAGCGGGCTCTCCTACGAGCAGTACTTC. Combining the CDR3 with reference TRBV2 and TRBJ2-7 gives the whole variable domain EPEVTQTPSHQVTQMGQEVILRCVPISNHLYFYWYRQILGQKVEFLVSFYNNEISEKSEIFDDQFSVERPDGSNFTLKIRSTKLEDSAMYFCASGLSYEQYFGPGTRLTVT.

This clone was seen more than once but under ten times. The V gene is TRBV6-1, the J gene TRBJ2-7, with TRBD2 matching 9 bases. Trimming at V came to 3 bases and at J to 5 bases, leaving 8 bases not matched to a gene. This CDR3 is 15 amino acids long. The germline CDR1 and CDR2 sequences are MNHNS and SASEGT. The CDR3 protein is CASSDSGRRLHEQYF. In nucleotides, the CDR3 is TGTGCCAGCAGTGATAGCGGGAGAAGGCTCCACGAGCAGTACTTC.